This T cell receptor (beta chain) was sequenced in a study of shared clonotypes between healthy human individuals (dated by TCRdb to the early 2020s). Notes on the research overall: The cohort comprised a couple of women and a few men aged 18 to 49 years. For each donor, CD4 naive and CD4 memory were each given three plates, CD8 naive was given two plates, and CD8 memory was given one plate. To estimate repertoire size and how much clonotype sharing occurs between individuals, the study deeply sequenced the blood TCR repertoires of about 5 healthy adults. Different laboratories and diverse techniques were used to prepare libraries and sequence TCR repertoires, to increase sequencing depth and limit assay-specific biases. Between about 0.8 and 9.5 billion PBMCs per donor were obtained by leukapheresis.

Using the deep immunoSEQ assay, TCR CDR3 regions were amplified from genomic DNA by multiplex PCR. Extracted genomic DNA from each cell subset was distributed evenly across all wells of several immunoSEQ 96-well plates, and each plate was treated as a replicate. For sorted subsets, each replicate PCR was loaded with approximately 200 ng genomic DNA, equivalent to 30,000 to 35,000 T cell genomes. Purified libraries were measured with a Qubit 3.0 fluorometer, size-checked on a Bioanalyzer 2100, and measured again with the KAPA Library Quantification kit. A separate single-read 150-cycle Illumina NextSeq 550 flow cell was used to sequence each immunoSEQ 96-well plate. Turning to the authors' computational methods: The immunoSEQ output contained only junctional sequences without quality scores, so filtering could not match that applied to full-length reads. Sequences were annotated with PyIR, a Python wrapper for IgBLAST v1.9, and V/J genes and CDR3 were assigned using IMGT germline references. Reads with weak V/J assignments (E-value above 1e-6), missing CDR3, stop codons, out-of-frame junctions, or ambiguous translated residues were removed. A V3J clonotype was defined by an identical inferred V gene, J gene, and CDR3 amino acid sequence. The percentage overlap between two repertoires was calculated by dividing the number of shared unique clonotypes by the size of the smaller repertoire. Repertoire richness was assessed with RTK rarefaction, the Chao1 estimator, and Recon v2.1 estimates of unobserved clonotypes. Generation probabilities for all TCRbeta clonotypes obtained by the gDNA method from a handful of donors were computed using OLGA. The clones in this table, taken by TCRdb from immuneACCESS, are in-frame only. Not every clone is retained; where verified, under half of the shortfall comes from an unresolved V gene, and the cause of the rest is unknown. V, J and clone size are those of that table, while D and trimming were read from the DNA. Present in this sample are 2,500,000 or so clones, roughly 93% of which were seen just once. Together, the top ten hold approximately 0.36% of the sample.

The investigation overall reported the following: Sampling was restricted to blood, and TCR repertoires in tissues likely differ from the TCR repertoires found in blood. Pairwise subsampling led to the expectation that sequencing depth would affect the degree of clonotype sharing among donors. Estimated clonotype richness was generally larger for naive than for memory subsets. Across a handful of donors, 5% to 6% of naive CD4, 3% to 3.5% of naive CD8, 2% to 2.5% of memory CD4, and 0.3% to 0.45% of memory CD8 clonotypes were shared. Higher generation probabilities were observed for clonotypes shared by all four sorted-subset donors than for non-shared clonotypes. Incomplete sequencing was indicated by rarefaction of sorted-subset datasets, despite the large sequencing depth. Because the study included only a small number of donors, the genetic and exposure-history diversity represented was limited.

Worth noting for this clone: Its antigen is still unknown. No per-base quality is available; no much larger clone lies one base away.

Healthy HIV-negative adults with no recently reported acute infections or vaccinations were included as donors. Every donor was a Caucasian adult residing in Nashville, Tennessee, USA. CD4+ T cells were enriched through magnetic negative selection, after which naive cells were positively selected on CD45RA and the remaining negative fraction served as the memory subset. Blood was obtained by leukapheresis, after which PBMCs were separated by Ficoll-Histopaque density gradient centrifugation and cryopreserved in liquid nitrogen vapor phase. Analytical flow cytometry was used to check the purity and quantity of each magnetically sorted T cell population. Each sorted fraction had its genomic DNA isolated and then quantified by UV absorbance on a Nanodrop 2000c. V was cut back by 2 bases and J by 0 bases, leaving a gap of 14 bases between them. CDR1 SGHTA and CDR2 FQGNSA were looked up in the germline V gene. Including the terminal cysteine and phenylalanine, the CDR3 comprises 17 residues. Of the read, only the CDR3 DNA is kept; its 51 bases are in frame from base 1.

The sequence joins TRBV7-2 to TRBJ2-1, with the D gene call left open. This sequence was found in a man aged 18-30 years in good health. Some clones in this sample may be carry-over from other donors' samples. The sequenced material came from naive CD4+ T cells from PBMCs. The cell subset or site label for this specimen denotes: CD45RA+ positively selected. CDR3 loop: CASSLSPGQSSYNEQFF. The DNA sequence is as follows: TGTGCCAGCAGCTTATCCCCAGGCCAAAGCTCCTACAATGAGCAGTTCTTC.